This T cell receptor (beta chain) is drawn from a study of T-cell reconstitution after alpha-beta-depleted transplantation in children. Using unique molecular identifiers, the investigators prepared the TCRbeta library. TCRdb passed the PCR reads through MiXCR, listing each CDR3 protein once. The sample lists roughly 490,000 distinct CDR3 sequences; 10% to 12% were seen once. This clonotype was detected a few times. The antigen remains unidentified. Points from the study as a whole: When one year had passed after transplant, most T-cell counts and diversity came from newly produced T cells. From surviving recipient T cells and thymic progenitors came the high day-60 TCRbeta diversity observed in some patients. By about two months after transplant, alpha-beta T cells reportedly arose from several hundred graft clones that had expanded.

Germline CDR1 reads SGHTA; CDR2 reads FQGTGA. This CDR3 is 19 amino acids long. Trimming at V came to 2 bases and at J to 0 bases, leaving 9 bases not matched to a gene. The sequencing used PBMCs, mostly from graft donor cells, collected 180 days after TCRalphabeta/CD19-depleted stem cell transplant. This clonotype originated in a female patient aged 2-9 years who had a stem cell transplant for aplastic anemia, so the T cells may come from the graft donor. V and J are TRBV7-3 and TRBJ2-1; 11 nucleotides match TRBD2. This chain's CDR3 is CASSLATSGGPSSYNEQFF. CDR3 DNA sequence: TGTGCCAGCAGCTTAGCTACTAGCGGGGGCCCAAGCTCCTACAATGAGCAGTTCTTC.